The clone carrying this TCR beta chain was found many times. V shed 4 bases and J shed 3 bases, with 10 bases lying between them. Germline V gene lookup returns CDR1 WSHSY and CDR2 SAAADI. The CDR3 contains 13 residues. This sample was taken from a study of early T cells in non-severe SARS-CoV-2 infection. Individual cDNA molecules were tagged with unique molecular identifiers. MiXCR, run by TCRdb on the 5' RACE reads, gives a single entry per CDR3 protein. The sample holds some 48,000 distinct CDR3 sequences; over 3.5% are singletons and the top ten take around 5.5%. The source material was whole blood. The clonotype was recovered from an adult who was a healthcare worker with PCR-confirmed SARS-CoV-2 infection or an uninfected control (not recorded which). This chain joins TRBV10-2 and TRBJ2-7; no firm D call. The CDR3 DNA sequence: TGCGCCAGCAGTGGACCGAGAAACTACGAGCAGTACTTC. Translating gives CASSGPRNYEQYF.